These 30 T cell receptor beta chains share one sample of origin, sequenced in a study of shared clonotypes between healthy human individuals (dated by TCRdb to about 2020). CD8 naive samples were obtained by positive selection for CCR7 among CD45RO-negative cells, yielding a CD45RA+CCR7+ population from which TemRA cells were excluded. The method behind the library was the immunoSEQ multiplex PCR assay. Imported from immuneACCESS, the table was reduced by TCRdb to in-frame sequences with V and J called. These copies leave out some clones; in studies compared against another copy, an unresolved V gene accounts for under half, and the cause of the remainder is not known. Present in this sample are approximately 2,000,000 clones, approximately 92% of which were seen just once. Clones ranked in the top ten supply roughly 1.7% of the sample. The specimen sequenced was naive CD8+ T cells from PBMCs. The cell subset or site label here, explained by the study, means: CD45RA+CCR7+. These receptors were obtained from a man aged 18 to 30 in good health. Some clones in this sample may be carry-over from other donors' samples.

The chain has TRBV29-1 and TRBJ2-1; 11 bases map to TRBD2. CDR1 SQVTM and CDR2 ANQGSEA come from the germline V gene. This CDR3 contains 14 residues. With V trimmed by 6 bases and J by 8 bases, 9 bases remained unmatched. The CDR3 nucleotides read TGCAGCGTGGATAGCGGGAGGGCCATGTATGAGCAGTTCTTC. Translating it yields CSVDSGRAMYEQFF.

The genes are TRBV15 and TRBJ1-1; TRBD1 aligns across 7 bases. The CDR3 has 15 residues. V shed 1 base and J 6 bases; nucleotides not matched to a gene: 8. Germline V gene sequence: CDR1 LNHNV, CDR2 YYDKDF (reference sequence). This CDR3 reads CATSRGWQGEAEAFF. The CDR3 nucleotides read TGTGCCACCAGCAGAGGGTGGCAGGGGGAAGCTGAAGCTTTCTTT.

About this clone itself: This specimen includes other DNA sequences encoding the same CDR3. The chain has TRBV5-1 and TRBJ2-1, with TRBD2 identical over 8 bases. Trimming removed 4 bases from V and 3 bases from J; junction bases left unmatched: 6. The CDR3 length is 15 residues. Per germline, CDR1 SGHRS and CDR2 YFSETQ. For the CDR3, the DNA is TGCGCCAGCAGCCTGGGACTAGGAGGCTACAATGAGCAGTTCTTC. Protein sequence: CASSLGLGGYNEQFF.

The chain recombines TRBV27 with TRBJ2-3; D is unresolved. V was cut by 6 bases and J by 1 base, with 17 bases left in between. The CDR3 runs to 16 residues. Per germline, CDR1 MNHEY and CDR2 SMNVEV (reference sequence). The DNA for the CDR3 is TGTGCCAGCAGCCGGCCTGGAAGAGTTGGCACAGATACGCAGTATTTT. Translation: CASSRPGRVGTDTQYF.

The rearrangement uses TRBV7-8 and TRBJ2-3; 7 nucleotides match TRBD1. V trimming: 4 bases; J trimming: 1 base; junction bases outside the gene matches: 2. The CDR3 is made up of 14 amino acids. The germline V gene encodes CDR1 SGHVS and CDR2 FQNEAQ. CDR3 nucleotides: TGTGCCAGCAGCTCGGGACAGCGCACAGATACGCAGTATTTT. It encodes CASSSGQRTDTQYF.

Notes on this clone: Different DNA sequences within this sample yield the same CDR3. The DNA for the CDR3 is TGTGCCAGCAGTCCCGGACTAGGCTACGAGCAGTACTTC. Its translation: CASSPGLGYEQYF. The chain has TRBV27 and TRBJ2-7; TRBD2 matches at 7 bases. Trimming took 5 bases from V and 3 from J; bases not matched to a gene: 4. Germline V gene lookup returns CDR1 MNHEY and CDR2 SMNVEV (reference sequence). The CDR3 is made up of 13 amino acids.

This chain connects TRBV10-2 to TRBJ1-4, with D uncertain. Germline V CDR1 and CDR2: WSHSY, SAAADI. The CDR3 has 15 residues. The V end was cut by 2 bases, the J end by 6 bases, with 13 bases between. In nucleotides, the CDR3 is TGCGCCAGCAGTGAGGAGGGAAGTAGTGATGAAAAACTGTTTTTT. This translates into CASSEEGSSDEKLFF.

This clone was detected only a few times. The chain links TRBV7-9 to TRBJ1-2; D not certain. CDR1 is SEHNR and CDR2 is FQNEAQ in the germline V gene (reference sequence). The CDR3 is 13 amino acids. Trimming took off 5 bases at V and 8 bases at J, with 15 bases between the two ends. The CDR3 DNA reads as TGTGCCAGCAGCCGCCTGGACCCAGCGGGCTACACCTTC. Encoded protein: CASSRLDPAGYTF.

The chain recombines TRBV6-6 with TRBJ1-1, with 7 bases matching TRBD1. The CDR3 loop spans 14 amino acids. V was pared by 6 bases and J by 5 bases, with 9 bases of the junction left unmatched. Germline assignment: CDR1 MNHNY and CDR2 SVGAGI (reference sequence). CDR3 coding DNA: TGTGCCAGCAGCCCACAGGGGCCTTGGACTGAAGCTTTCTTT. Protein sequence: CASSPQGPWTEAFF.

The chain recombines TRBV29-1 with TRBJ2-5, with 8 bases that match TRBD2. V lost 5 bases, J lost 5 bases, and 7 bases stayed unmatched. The germline V gene encodes CDR1 SQVTM and CDR2 ANQGSEA. The CDR3 consists of 13 residues. CDR3 nucleotides: TGCAGCGTTCCCCCGGGGGGGTCGGAGACCCAGTACTTC. Its translation is CSVPPGGSETQYF.

The chain is built from TRBV6-6 and TRBJ2-1; the match to TRBD2 covers 8 bases. V lost 9 bases, J lost 5 bases, and 9 bases stayed unmatched. The CDR3 has 14 residues. Germline V lookup: CDR1 MNHNY, CDR2 SVGAGI (reference sequence). The CDR3 bases are TGTGCCAGTAACGGGGGGGGGCCGGACAATGAGCAGTTCTTC. Translated, it gives CASNGGGPDNEQFF.

This clone was seen a single time. The V call is TRBV5-1, the J call TRBJ2-1; a weak D match, TRBD2 (6 bases). From germline, CDR1 is SGHRS and CDR2 YFSETQ. V was cut by 1 base and J by 5 bases, with 13 bases left in between. This CDR3 spans 15 amino acids. CDR3 region: CASSLLGEANNEQFF. CDR3 bases: TGCGCCAGCAGCTTGCTAGGGGAGGCAAACAATGAGCAGTTCTTC.

The chain is built from TRBV7-9 and TRBJ2-1, with 13 bases that match TRBD2. Trimming at V came to 2 bases and at J to 9 bases, leaving 10 bases not matched to a gene. CDR1 is SEHNR and CDR2 is FQNEAQ in the germline V gene (reference sequence). The CDR3 extends over 17 amino acids. CDR3 DNA sequence: TGTGCCAGCAGCTTAATGCATCTCACTAGCGGGAGGGGTGAGCAGTTCTTC. It codes for CASSLMHLTSGRGEQFF.

The gene calls are TRBV27 and TRBJ2-3; 8 nucleotides match TRBD1. Germline V gives CDR1 MNHEY, CDR2 SMNVEV (reference sequence). The CDR3 is 18 residues long. V shed 6 bases, J shed 0 bases, and the junction held 14 bases outside the gene matches. The CDR3 protein is CASSFFNPGQGSTDTQYF. In DNA form, the CDR3 reads TGTGCCAGCAGCTTTTTTAATCCCGGACAGGGTAGCACAGATACGCAGTATTTT.

The genes are TRBV28 and TRBJ2-5; D perhaps matches TRBD2 (5 bases). The CDR3 is 16 residues long. Trimming removed 3 bases at V and 1 base at J, with 15 bases between. Germline CDR1 and CDR2: MDHEN and SYDVKM. The CDR3 DNA is TGTGCCAGCAGTTTGTCCGGGATCCGGCGCCAAGAGACCCAGTACTTC. It specifies CASSLSGIRRQETQYF.

This chain uses TRBV19 with TRBJ2-5; 8 nucleotides align to TRBD1. The CDR3 runs 15 residues. The V segment lost 3 bases and the J segment 1 base; nucleotides outside the gene matches: 4. Germline V gene sequence: CDR1 LNHDA, CDR2 SQIVND (reference sequence). DNA of the CDR3: TGTGCCAGTAGTATCGACAGGGGCCCCCAAGAGACCCAGTACTTC. It yields the protein CASSIDRGPQETQYF.

A word on this clone: Without the conserved terminal phenylalanine or tryptophan, this CDR3 likely stems from a read error. It is unclear where the CDR3 begins or ends on the DNA, so no DNA is shown, and the CDR3 is as TCRdb lists it. J is TRBJ2-4 and V is TRBV28; TRBD2, the table's D call, was not compared with the DNA. 11 amino acids form the CDR3, both terminal residues included. Germline lookup yields CDR1 MDHEN and CDR2 SYDVKM. The CDR3 loop is CATTAGGPNSY.

V gene TRBV28 combines with J gene TRBJ2-7, with a possible D match to TRBD1 (5 bases). CDR1 and CDR2 from the germline V gene are MDHEN and SYDVKM. This CDR3 has 15 residues. Between the trimmed V and J ends, which lost 1 base and 0 bases, there was a span of 10 bases. For the CDR3, the DNA is TGTGCCAGCAGTTTATCCAGGGCGATCTCCTACGAGCAGTACTTC. It encodes CASSLSRAISYEQYF.

The genes are TRBV27 and TRBJ2-7; D is unresolved. Per germline, CDR1 MNHEY and CDR2 SMNVEV (reference sequence). This CDR3 is built from 14 residues. Trimming removed 8 bases at V and 0 bases at J, with 14 bases between. The CDR3 loop reads CASQPNRTSYEQYF. The CDR3 bases are TGTGCCAGCCAACCCAACCGGACCTCCTACGAGCAGTACTTC.

The genes are TRBV27 and TRBJ2-4, with D possibly TRBD2 on 6 matching bases. The CDR3 is 15 amino acids. In germline, CDR1 is MNHEY, CDR2 SMNVEV (reference sequence). The germline V and J ends were trimmed by 6 bases and 1 base, with 13 bases remaining between them. CDR3 coding DNA: TGTGCCAGCAGGCCGGGGGAGCGGGCCAAAAACATTCAGTACTTC. It yields the protein CASRPGERAKNIQYF.

The V and J genes are TRBV6-1 and TRBJ2-5; the D gene is possibly TRBD1 (6 bases). CDR1 is MNHNS, CDR2 SASEGT, per germline. Trimming removed 8 bases from V and 2 bases from J, with 12 bases in between. The CDR3 extends over 13 amino acids. This chain's CDR3 is CASRGQNQETQYF. CDR3 nucleotide sequence: TGTGCCAGCCGCGGACAGAATCAAGAGACCCAGTACTTC.

This clone was seen only once. V and J are TRBV13 and TRBJ2-7; 7 positions match TRBD1. The germline V gene encodes CDR1 PRHDT and CDR2 FYEKMQ (reference sequence). The CDR3 extends over 13 amino acids. Trimming removed 6 bases from V and 5 bases from J; junction bases left unmatched: 7. The CDR3, as DNA: TGTGCCAGCAGTCCCGACAGGGCCCACGAGCAGTACTTC. It is translated as CASSPDRAHEQYF. Using reference TRBV13 and TRBJ2-7 for the parts outside the CDR3, the full variable domain is AAGVIQSPRHLIKEKRETATLKCYPIPRHDTVYWYQQGPGQDPQFLISFYEKMQSDKGSIPDRFSAQQFSDYHSELNMSSLELGDSALYFCASSPDRAHEQYFGPGTRLTVT.

The chain links TRBV7-9 to TRBJ2-7; D gene ambiguous. V was shortened by 5 bases and J by 3 bases, with 11 bases between the two germline ends. The CDR3 covers 13 residues. In germline, CDR1 is SEHNR, CDR2 FQNEAQ (reference sequence). The CDR3, as DNA: TGTGCCAGCAGCGCCCGAGTAAGCTACGAGCAGTACTTC. Its protein product is CASSARVSYEQYF.

The chain carries TRBV10-3 and TRBJ2-3; TRBD2 matches 10 bases. Losses at the gene ends were 6 bases for V and 4 bases for J; bases not matched to a gene: 19. The germline V gene has CDR1 ENHRY and CDR2 SYGVKD. The CDR3 is 19 residues long. The CDR3 protein is CAISDAGLAGELPPDTQYF. The CDR3 DNA follows: TGTGCCATCAGCGATGCTGGGCTAGCGGGAGAATTGCCCCCAGATACGCAGTATTTT.

The CDR3 here is CASSLDLTDALYGYTF. The CDR3 bases are TGTGCCAGCAGCTTGGATCTGACGGACGCCCTGTATGGCTACACCTTC. V usage is TRBV5-6 and J usage is TRBJ1-2; D ambiguous. CDR3 length: 16 residues. Between the trimmed V and J ends, which lost 0 bases and 5 bases, there was a span of 17 bases. The germline gives CDR1 SGHDT, CDR2 YYEEEE.

For this clone: Other nucleotide sequences in the sample specify the same CDR3. The chain recombines TRBV4-2 with TRBJ2-7; D gene uncertain. CDR1 LGHNA and CDR2 YNFKEQ come from the germline V gene. This CDR3 has 12 amino acids. Trimming removed 0 bases from V and 4 bases from J, with 4 bases in between. DNA of the CDR3: TGTGCCAGCAGCCAAGACTTGTACGAGCAGTACTTC. Protein: CASSQDLYEQYF.

The chain recombines TRBV11-1 with TRBJ2-1; 7 bases map to TRBD1. Germline CDR1 reads SGHAT; CDR2 reads FQDESV (reference sequence). The CDR3 runs 16 residues. Losses at the gene ends were 5 bases for V and 4 bases for J; bases not matched to a gene: 11. The CDR3 DNA follows: TGTGCCAGCAGCGCAGGGCTGGACAGGTGGTACAATGAGCAGTTCTTC. It is translated as CASSAGLDRWYNEQFF.

The chain has TRBV27 and TRBJ2-1; no definite D call. Germline V CDR1 and CDR2: MNHEY, SMNVEV (reference sequence). With 4 bases removed from V and 10 bases from J, the gap between germline ends came to 11 bases. The CDR3 covers 12 residues. In nucleotides, the CDR3 is TGTGCCAGCAGTTCGTGGGAAGGGGAGCAGTTCTTC. The encoded protein is CASSSWEGEQFF.

The chain links TRBV5-1 to TRBJ2-7, with 10 bases identical to TRBD2. The CDR3 has 16 residues. Germline V gene sequence: CDR1 SGHRS, CDR2 YFSETQ. J was trimmed by 2 bases and V by 1 base; bases with no gene match: 6. DNA of the CDR3: TGCGCCAGCAGCTTGACAACAGCGGGAGGGGCCTACGAGCAGTACTTC. As protein: CASSLTTAGGAYEQYF.

The rearrangement joins TRBV2 to TRBJ2-2, with TRBD2 matching over 9 bases. The germline V gene encodes CDR1 SNHLY and CDR2 FYNNEI. This CDR3 contains 16 residues. Trimming at V came to 6 bases and at J to 4 bases, leaving 9 bases not matched to a gene. The CDR3 region is CASRAALAGITGELFF. The CDR3 region has the DNA TGTGCCAGCAGGGCCGCGCTAGCGGGAATCACCGGGGAGCTGTTTTTT.